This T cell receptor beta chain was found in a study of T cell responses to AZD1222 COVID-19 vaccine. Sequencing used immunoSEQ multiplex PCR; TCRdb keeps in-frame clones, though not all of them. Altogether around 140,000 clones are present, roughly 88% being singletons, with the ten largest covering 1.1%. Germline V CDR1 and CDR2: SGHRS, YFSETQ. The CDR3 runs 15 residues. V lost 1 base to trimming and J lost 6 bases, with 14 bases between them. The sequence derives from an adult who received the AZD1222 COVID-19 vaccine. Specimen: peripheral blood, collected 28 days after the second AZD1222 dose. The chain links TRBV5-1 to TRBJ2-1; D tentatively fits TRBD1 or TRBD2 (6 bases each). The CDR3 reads CASSLRGALGNEQFF. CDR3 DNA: TGCGCCAGCAGCTTGAGGGGGGCCCTGGGCAATGAGCAGTTCTTC.